This paragraph covers one T cell receptor (beta chain) sequence. Its antigen is undetermined. The study reverse transcribed the entire isolated RNA, so it sequenced expressed TCRB transcripts. Libraries were prepared by immunoSEQ multiplex PCR; TCRdb keeps only in-frame clonotypes and omits some of them. The sample includes around 360,000 clones, roughly an eighth of them seen just once. The record originates from a study of beta chain features in type 1 diabetes. Study-wide background: Across the samples, roughly 98 million sorted cells were examined in total. The study, taken as a whole, reports: Across all four CD4+ subsets, people with type 1 diabetes showed modestly shorter TCRB CDR3s.

The CDR3 is 15 residues long. Deletions cut 0 bases from V and 1 base from J, with 9 bases between. Germline CDR1 is MGHRA and CDR2 is YSYEKL. The receptor was derived from a woman between 18 and 30 years old with type 1 diabetes. V gene TRBV4-1 combines with J gene TRBJ1-1, with a weak D call TRBD1 (6 bases). Sequencing was performed on naive CD4+ T cells from blood. CDR3 nucleotides: TGCGCCAGCAGCCAAGATTACAGGGAGAACACTGAAGCTTTCTTT. Translated, it gives CASSQDYRENTEAFF.